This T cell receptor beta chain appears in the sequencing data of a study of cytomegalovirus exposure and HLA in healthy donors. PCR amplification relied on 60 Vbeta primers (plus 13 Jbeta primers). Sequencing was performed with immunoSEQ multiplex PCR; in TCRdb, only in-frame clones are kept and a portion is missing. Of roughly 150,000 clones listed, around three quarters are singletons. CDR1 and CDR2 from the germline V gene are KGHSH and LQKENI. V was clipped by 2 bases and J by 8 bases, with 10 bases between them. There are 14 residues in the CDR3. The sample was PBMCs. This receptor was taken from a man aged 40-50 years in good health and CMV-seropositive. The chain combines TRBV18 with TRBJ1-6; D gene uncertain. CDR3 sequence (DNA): TGTGCCAGCTCACCAGAGGGCGGATATTCACCCCTCCACTTT. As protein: CASSPEGGYSPLHF.